This TCR beta chain is drawn from a study of PD-1 blockade in classical Hodgkin lymphoma. Study at large: A 3 mg/kg intravenous dose of nivolumab was received by patients every 2 weeks.

Each of the patients experienced relapse following autologous stem cell transplantation, and their brentuximab vedotin exposure differed. It was by magnetic negative selection that CD4+ T cells were purified from thawed PBMCs. Complete response, partial response or progressive disease constituted the best response categories observed. The study's findings and limits: What drove the repertoire differences, possibly disease activity or prior therapy, has not been defined.

Germline lookup yields CDR1 MNHEY and CDR2 SMNVEV (reference sequence). Trimming cost V 3 bases and J 7 bases; bases outside gene matches: 4. CDR3 length: 15 residues. For this clone: Antigen unknown.

TCRdb's table, derived via immunoSEQ multiplex PCR, lists solely in-frame clones and lacks some. The sample carries over 5,500 clones, about 78% recorded once. The chain links TRBV27 to TRBJ1-6; TRBD1 aligns across 9 bases. This receptor was obtained from a human donor with classical Hodgkin lymphoma. The sample consisted of CD4+ T cells from blood, taken at baseline. CDR3 loop: CASSFGTGRNSPLHF. In DNA form, the CDR3 reads TGTGCCAGCAGTTTTGGGACAGGGCGGAATTCACCCCTCCACTTT.